This T cell receptor beta chain stems from a study of cytomegalovirus exposure and HLA in healthy donors. As regards this clone: Its cognate antigen is unknown.

The CDR3 totals 13 residues. J lost 2 bases, V lost 3 bases, and 0 bases had no gene match. Germline CDR1 LGHNT, CDR2 FRNRAP. Profiled with immunoSEQ multiplex PCR; TCRdb holds only in-frame clones, not every one. The table has 95,000 to 120,000 clones, around 85% seen once. The validation cohort, a group of under 150 subjects, included the donors and was separate from the approximately 680-subject first cohort. General study points: TCR clusters originating in the first cohort tended to co-occur in the 110 or so validation repertoires, according to a later analysis.

This rearrangement joins TRBV12-5 to TRBJ2-7; 8 positions agree with TRBD2. The material sequenced was PBMCs. The clonotype comes from a woman in her late teens or twenties in good health and CMV-seronegative. The CDR3 loop reads CASGLLAAYEQYF. As DNA, the CDR3 is TGTGCTAGTGGTTTACTAGCGGCCTACGAGCAGTACTTC. Drawing the rest from reference TRBV12-5 and TRBJ2-7, the complete variable domain is DARVTQTPRHKVTEMGQEVTMRCQPILGHNTVFWYRQTMMQGLELLAYFRNRAPLDDSGMPKDRFSAEMPDATLATLKIQPSEPRDSAVYFCASGLLAAYEQYFGPGTRLTVT.